These T cell receptor beta chains were read from a single sample in a study of OX40 agonist ivuxolimab in advanced cancers. Clones were sequenced by immunoSEQ multiplex PCR, and TCRdb holds only the in-frame ones, with some missing. The table shows tens of thousands of clones, with roughly nine tenths occurring only once. Sequencing used CD4+ or CD8+ T cells sorted from blood, obtained in a trial of the OX40 agonist ivuxolimab. The receptors originated from an adult with an advanced solid tumor such as melanoma, head and neck, liver or kidney cancer. Both conserved end residues are part of each CDR3. A D gene is named only where the DNA matches it firmly. The listing skips clone size in some rows; elsewhere it reads once, few, many or a size class.

J gene: TRBJ2-1
clone size: .
CDR3 length: 11
D gene: .
V gene: TRBV7-9
CDR3 protein: CASSLDNEQFF
CDR3 DNA: TGTGCCAGCAGCTTAGACAATGAGCAGTTCTTC

J gene: TRBJ2-1
clone size: .
CDR3 length: 16
D gene: .
V gene: TRBV28
CDR3 protein: CASSLWVVPNSGEQFF
CDR3 DNA: TGTGCCAGCAGTTTATGGGTAGTCCCAAATTCGGGGGAGCAGTTCTTC

J gene: TRBJ2-1
clone size: .
CDR3 length: 13
D gene: .
V gene: TRBV18
CDR3 protein: CASSPEPYNEQFF
CDR3 DNA: TGTGCCAGCTCACCAGAACCATACAATGAGCAGTTCTTC

J gene: TRBJ2-5
clone size: .
CDR3 length: 13
D gene: .
V gene: TRBV19
CDR3 protein: CASSIDWEKTQYF
CDR3 DNA: TGTGCCAGTAGTATCGATTGGGAAAAGACCCAGTACTTC

J gene: TRBJ2-2
clone size: .
CDR3 length: 17
D gene: .
V gene: TRBV19
CDR3 protein: CASSIGGLFANTGELFF
CDR3 DNA: TGTGCCAGTAGTATAGGAGGGCTGTTCGCGAACACCGGGGAGCTGTTTTTT

J gene: TRBJ2-1
clone size: .
CDR3 length: 15
D gene: TRBD1
V gene: TRBV2
CDR3 protein: CASSEGADWANEQFF
CDR3 DNA: TGTGCCAGCTCTGAGGGGGCGGACTGGGCCAATGAGCAGTTCTTC

J gene: TRBJ2-1
clone size: .
CDR3 length: 14
D gene: .
V gene: TRBV6-5
CDR3 protein: CASSYVGARQPAFF
CDR3 DNA: TGTGCCAGCAGTTATGTCGGCGCGAGACAGCCTGCGTTCTTC

J gene: TRBJ2-5
clone size: .
CDR3 length: 14
D gene: TRBD2
V gene: TRBV6-5
CDR3 protein: CASSPLAGGETQYF
CDR3 DNA: TGTGCCAGCAGTCCACTAGCGGGAGGAGAGACCCAGTACTTC

J gene: TRBJ2-7
clone size: .
CDR3 length: 15
D gene: .
V gene: TRBV10-2
CDR3 protein: CASSERLEGTSEQYF
CDR3 DNA: TGCGCCAGCAGTGAGAGGCTTGAGGGGACCTCCGAGCAGTACTTC

J gene: TRBJ2-2
clone size: .
CDR3 length: 16
D gene: TRBD1
V gene: TRBV4-1
CDR3 protein: CASSPRTGFNTGELFF
CDR3 DNA: TGCGCCAGCAGCCCCCGGACAGGGTTCAACACCGGGGAGCTGTTTTTT

J gene: TRBJ1-1
clone size: few
CDR3 length: 12
D gene: .
V gene: TRBV30
CDR3 protein: CAWSPGNTEAFF
CDR3 DNA: TGTGCCTGGAGTCCAGGGAACACTGAAGCTTTCTTT

J gene: TRBJ1-3
clone size: .
CDR3 length: 16
D gene: .
V gene: TRBV4-3
CDR3 protein: CASSQMVQDSGNTIYF
CDR3 DNA: TGCGCCAGCAGCCAGATGGTACAGGACTCTGGAAACACCATATATTTT

J gene: TRBJ2-2
clone size: .
CDR3 length: 16
D gene: .
V gene: TRBV28
CDR3 protein: CAIQRHTPLNTGELFF
CDR3 DNA: TGTGCCATCCAGAGACACACCCCGTTGAACACCGGGGAGCTGTTTTTT

J gene: TRBJ2-7
clone size: .
CDR3 length: 14
D gene: .
V gene: TRBV27
CDR3 protein: CASSSGGARYEQYF
CDR3 DNA: TGTGCCAGCAGTTCCGGCGGGGCAAGATACGAGCAGTACTTC

J gene: TRBJ2-7
clone size: .
CDR3 length: 15
D gene: .
V gene: TRBV7-9
CDR3 protein: CASSFRDIASYEQYF
CDR3 DNA: TGTGCCAGCAGCTTCCGGGACATCGCCTCCTACGAGCAGTACTTC

J gene: TRBJ2-3
clone size: .
CDR3 length: 16
D gene: .
V gene: TRBV7-9
CDR3 protein: CASSLSMSSAADTQYF
CDR3 DNA: TGTGCCAGCAGCTTATCGATGTCTAGTGCCGCAGATACGCAGTATTTT

J gene: TRBJ2-7
clone size: .
CDR3 length: 14
D gene: .
V gene: TRBV4-3
CDR3 protein: CASSQDRPSYEQYF
CDR3 DNA: TGCGCCAGCAGCCAAGATAGGCCTTCCTACGAGCAGTACTTC

J gene: TRBJ2-3
clone size: .
CDR3 length: 15
D gene: TRBD2
V gene: TRBV5-1
CDR3 protein: CASSPPGGGADTQYF
CDR3 DNA: TGCGCCAGCAGCCCCCCTGGGGGAGGGGCAGATACGCAGTATTTT

J gene: TRBJ2-7
clone size: once
CDR3 length: 15
D gene: TRBD2
V gene: TRBV5-6
CDR3 protein: CASSLWVAGGFEQYF
CDR3 DNA: TGTGCCAGCAGCTTGTGGGTAGCGGGAGGTTTTGAGCAGTACTTC

J gene: TRBJ1-2
clone size: .
CDR3 length: 11
D gene: .
V gene: TRBV7-9
CDR3 protein: CASSLSEATTF
CDR3 DNA: TGTGCCAGCAGCTTATCGGAGGCGACCACCTTC

J gene: TRBJ2-7
clone size: once
CDR3 length: 15
D gene: TRBD2
V gene: TRBV7-2
CDR3 protein: CASSSGAGGTYEQYF
CDR3 DNA: TGTGCCAGCAGCTCAGGCGCGGGAGGGACCTACGAGCAGTACTTC

J gene: TRBJ1-5
clone size: .
CDR3 length: 13
D gene: .
V gene: TRBV19
CDR3 protein: CASSIGGNQPQHF
CDR3 DNA: TGTGCCAGTAGTATCGGTGGTAATCAGCCCCAGCATTTT

J gene: TRBJ2-7
clone size: .
CDR3 length: 15
D gene: TRBD1
V gene: TRBV19
CDR3 protein: CASSAGTGSGYEQYF
CDR3 DNA: TGTGCCAGTAGTGCAGGGACAGGGAGCGGGTACGAGCAGTACTTC

J gene: TRBJ2-1
clone size: once
CDR3 length: 14
D gene: .
V gene: TRBV11-2
CDR3 protein: CASSYPSEDNEQFF
CDR3 DNA: TGTGCCAGCAGCTATCCCTCCGAAGACAATGAGCAGTTCTTC

J gene: TRBJ1-2
clone size: .
CDR3 length: 12
D gene: .
V gene: TRBV28
CDR3 protein: CASSLRAVGYTF
CDR3 DNA: TGTGCCAGCAGTTTACGGGCGGTTGGCTACACCTTC

J gene: TRBJ1-5
clone size: .
CDR3 length: 15
D gene: .
V gene: TRBV5-5
CDR3 protein: CASSLGASGGVPQHF
CDR3 DNA: TGTGCCAGCAGCTTAGGGGCTTCGGGGGGGGTCCCCCAGCATTTT

J gene: TRBJ1-3
clone size: once
CDR3 length: 15
D gene: .
V gene: TRBV9
CDR3 protein: CASSTTEGIGNTIYF
CDR3 DNA: TGTGCCAGCAGCACAACAGAAGGGATTGGAAACACCATATATTTT

J gene: TRBJ2-7
clone size: .
CDR3 length: 13
D gene: .
V gene: TRBV28
CDR3 protein: CASSFSPPDEQYF
CDR3 DNA: TGTGCCAGCAGTTTTTCCCCTCCGGACGAGCAGTACTTC

J gene: TRBJ2-7
clone size: .
CDR3 length: 13
D gene: .
V gene: TRBV2
CDR3 protein: CASSEAPGDEQYF
CDR3 DNA: TGTGCTAGCAGTGAAGCACCTGGCGACGAGCAGTACTTC

J gene: TRBJ2-7
clone size: .
CDR3 length: 15
D gene: .
V gene: TRBV19
CDR3 protein: CASSMGGPTSYEQYF
CDR3 DNA: TGTGCCAGTAGTATGGGCGGGCCGACATCCTACGAGCAGTACTTC

J gene: TRBJ2-5
clone size: once
CDR3 length: 13
D gene: TRBD2
V gene: TRBV6-1
CDR3 protein: CATQSGNPGTQYF
CDR3 DNA: TGTGCCACCCAGAGCGGGAATCCAGGGACCCAGTACTTC

J gene: TRBJ1-1
clone size: .
CDR3 length: 12
D gene: .
V gene: TRBV2
CDR3 protein: CAGERMNTEAFF
CDR3 DNA: TGTGCCGGAGAGAGAATGAACACTGAAGCTTTCTTT

J gene: TRBJ2-3
clone size: .
CDR3 length: 18
D gene: TRBD1
V gene: TRBV11-3
CDR3 protein: CASRHPENDRERADTQYF
CDR3 DNA: TGTGCCAGCAGACATCCCGAAAACGACAGGGAGAGGGCAGATACGCAGTATTTT

J gene: TRBJ1-3
clone size: .
CDR3 length: 14
D gene: .
V gene: TRBV30
CDR3 protein: CAWSLGGSGNTIYF
CDR3 DNA: TGTGCCTGGAGCCTCGGGGGCTCTGGAAACACCATATATTTT

J gene: TRBJ2-7
clone size: .
CDR3 length: 16
D gene: .
V gene: TRBV4-3
CDR3 protein: CASSQVQQVDSYEQYF
CDR3 DNA: TGCGCCAGCAGCCAAGTACAACAGGTCGACTCCTACGAGCAGTACTTC

J gene: TRBJ2-5
clone size: few
CDR3 length: 15
D gene: TRBD2
V gene: TRBV27
CDR3 protein: CASSTLAGPQETQYF
CDR3 DNA: TGTGCCAGCAGTACCCTAGCGGGACCCCAAGAGACCCAGTACTTC

J gene: TRBJ1-3
clone size: .
CDR3 length: 14
D gene: .
V gene: TRBV28
CDR3 protein: CASSLWTTGNTIYF
CDR3 DNA: TGTGCCAGCAGTTTATGGACAACTGGAAACACCATATATTTT

J gene: TRBJ2-7
clone size: .
CDR3 length: 11
D gene: .
V gene: TRBV30
CDR3 protein: CAWNRNYEQYF
CDR3 DNA: TGTGCCTGGAATCGGAACTACGAGCAGTACTTC

J gene: TRBJ1-1
clone size: .
CDR3 length: 15
D gene: .
V gene: TRBV28
CDR3 protein: CASSLSGGAGTEAFF
CDR3 DNA: TGTGCCAGCAGTTTAAGTGGGGGCGCGGGCACTGAAGCTTTCTTT

J gene: TRBJ1-1
clone size: .
CDR3 length: 22
D gene: TRBD1
V gene: TRBV4-3
CDR3 protein: CASSQESSIVSGGRVGYTEAFF
CDR3 DNA: TGCGCCAGCAGCCAAGAATCTTCAATCGTTTCAGGGGGTCGCGTCGGGTACACTGAAGCTTTCTTT

J gene: TRBJ2-7
clone size: once
CDR3 length: 15
D gene: TRBD1
V gene: TRBV7-8
CDR3 protein: CASSLGQGLGYEQYF
CDR3 DNA: TGTGCCAGCAGCTTAGGACAGGGATTAGGGTACGAGCAGTACTTC

J gene: TRBJ2-2
clone size: .
CDR3 length: 15
D gene: .
V gene: TRBV2
CDR3 protein: CASSEAISSPGELFF
CDR3 DNA: TGTGCCAGCAGTGAAGCTATCAGTTCTCCCGGGGAGCTGTTTTTT

J gene: TRBJ2-7
clone size: once
CDR3 length: 16
D gene: TRBD1
V gene: TRBV6-1
CDR3 protein: CASSEAPTGPTYEQYF
CDR3 DNA: TGTGCCAGCAGTGAAGCACCGACAGGGCCGACCTACGAGCAGTACTTC

J gene: TRBJ2-5
clone size: .
CDR3 length: 12
D gene: TRBD1
V gene: TRBV6-6
CDR3 protein: CASGDSPGTQYF
CDR3 DNA: TGTGCCAGCGGGGACAGTCCAGGGACCCAGTACTTC

J gene: TRBJ2-1
clone size: .
CDR3 length: 16
D gene: .
V gene: TRBV4-3
CDR3 protein: CASSQEGIAEFNEQFF
CDR3 DNA: TGCGCCAGCAGCCAAGAAGGGATAGCGGAATTCAATGAGCAGTTCTTC

J gene: TRBJ2-1
clone size: .
CDR3 length: 15
D gene: TRBD2
V gene: TRBV5-6
CDR3 protein: CASNWGLASSNEQFF
CDR3 DNA: TGTGCCAGCAACTGGGGACTAGCGAGTTCGAATGAGCAGTTCTTC

J gene: TRBJ2-7
clone size: .
CDR3 length: 16
D gene: .
V gene: TRBV4-3
CDR3 protein: CASSQDRTVTSYEQYF
CDR3 DNA: TGCGCCAGCAGCCAAGATAGGACAGTGACCTCCTACGAGCAGTACTTC

J gene: TRBJ2-7
clone size: once
CDR3 length: 15
D gene: .
V gene: TRBV27
CDR3 protein: CASSYATEGTYEQYF
CDR3 DNA: TGTGCCAGCAGTTATGCGACGGAGGGTACCTACGAGCAGTACTTC

J gene: TRBJ2-1
clone size: .
CDR3 length: 17
D gene: TRBD2
V gene: TRBV4-2
CDR3 protein: CASTASGGLDSYNEQFF
CDR3 DNA: TGTGCCAGCACCGCTAGCGGGGGATTGGACTCCTACAATGAGCAGTTCTTC

J gene: TRBJ2-2
clone size: .
CDR3 length: 14
D gene: .
V gene: TRBV27
CDR3 protein: CASRRGKFPGELFF
CDR3 DNA: TGTGCCAGCCGCAGGGGAAAGTTCCCCGGGGAGCTGTTTTTT

J gene: TRBJ1-1
clone size: .
CDR3 length: 12
D gene: .
V gene: TRBV2
CDR3 protein: CASRFWNTEAFF
CDR3 DNA: TGTGCCAGCAGATTCTGGAACACTGAAGCTTTCTTT

J gene: TRBJ1-4
clone size: .
CDR3 length: 15
D gene: TRBD1
V gene: TRBV11-2
CDR3 protein: CASSLESGGYEKLFF
CDR3 DNA: TGTGCCAGCAGCCTTGAATCAGGGGGGTATGAAAAACTGTTTTTT

J gene: TRBJ2-7
clone size: .
CDR3 length: 14
D gene: .
V gene: TRBV7-6
CDR3 protein: CASSLEGPAPEQYF
CDR3 DNA: TGTGCCAGCAGCTTAGAGGGACCAGCTCCCGAGCAGTACTTC

J gene: TRBJ2-1
clone size: .
CDR3 length: 14
D gene: .
V gene: TRBV6-5
CDR3 protein: CASSTNELVPVPFF
CDR3 DNA: TGTGCCAGCAGTACAAACGAACTAGTACCCGTCCCGTTCTTC

J gene: TRBJ1-5
clone size: .
CDR3 length: 15
D gene: .
V gene: TRBV6-5
CDR3 protein: CASSYGSGGDQPQHF
CDR3 DNA: TGTGCCAGCAGTTACGGCTCGGGCGGAGATCAGCCCCAGCATTTT

J gene: TRBJ2-5
clone size: .
CDR3 length: 12
D gene: .
V gene: TRBV13
CDR3 protein: CASSVQGETQYF
CDR3 DNA: TGTGCCAGCAGCGTACAGGGTGAGACCCAGTACTTC

J gene: TRBJ2-3
clone size: .
CDR3 length: 15
D gene: .
V gene: TRBV13
CDR3 protein: CASSPPDRSPDTQYF
CDR3 DNA: TGTGCCAGCAGCCCTCCGGACAGATCCCCAGATACGCAGTATTTT

J gene: TRBJ1-1
clone size: few
CDR3 length: 13
D gene: .
V gene: TRBV7-2
CDR3 protein: CASSLGTDLEAFF
CDR3 DNA: TGTGCCAGCAGCTTAGGAACAGACCTCGAAGCTTTCTTT

J gene: TRBJ2-2
clone size: .
CDR3 length: 16
D gene: .
V gene: TRBV2
CDR3 protein: CASSDPGGMNTGELFF
CDR3 DNA: TGTGCCAGCAGTGACCCCGGCGGGATGAACACCGGGGAGCTGTTTTTT

J gene: TRBJ1-5
clone size: once
CDR3 length: 14
D gene: .
V gene: TRBV28
CDR3 protein: CASSVRLSNQPQHF
CDR3 DNA: TGTGCCAGCAGTGTACGGTTGAGCAATCAGCCCCAGCATTTT